This TCR beta chain was profiled in a study of blood T cell repertoires in COVID-19. CDR1 is SGHTA, CDR2 FQGTGA, per germline. V shed 3 bases and J shed 0 bases, with 5 bases lying between them. This CDR3 is 13 amino acids long. Authors' processing steps: Cell counts per sample came from amplifying reference gene primers. The data were produced by immunoSEQ multiplex PCR, yet TCRdb's version contains in-frame clones alone and is incomplete. That table furnishes V, J and clone size, whereas the DNA furnished D and trimming. The repertoire consists of about 210,000 clones, with almost 85% occurring once and the leading ten covering over 9.5%.

This receptor was taken from a middle-aged woman with acute or convalescent COVID-19. The rearrangement links TRBV7-3 to TRBJ1-1; D unresolved. The sample comprised peripheral blood. The CDR3 region is CASSFQVNTEAFF. In DNA, the CDR3 is TGTGCCAGCAGCTTTCAGGTGAACACTGAAGCTTTCTTT.